The 18 T cell receptor beta chains presented below share a single source sample, sequenced in a study of blood T cell repertoires in COVID-19. Sequenced by immunoSEQ multiplex PCR; TCRdb stores in-frame clones only, minus some. The sample lists a few hundred thousand clones, around 90% occurring once. The material sequenced was peripheral blood. These receptors were collected from a man aged 18 to 29 with COVID-19, enrolled during active disease.

The chain recombines TRBV18 with TRBJ2-5; 11 bases match TRBD2. Looked up from germline, CDR1 is KGHSH and CDR2 is LQKENI. Unmatched junction bases numbered 7, after V lost 3 bases and J lost 4 bases. The CDR3 runs to 16 residues. CDR3 region: CASSPQTSGIGETQYF. CDR3 nucleotide sequence: TGTGCCAGCTCACCCCAGACTAGCGGGATTGGAGAGACCCAGTACTTC.

The chain has TRBV12-3 or TRBV12-4 and TRBJ1-1; D possibly corresponds to TRBD1 (5 bases). The length of the CDR3 is 10 residues. Between the trimmed V and J ends, which lost 6 bases and 10 bases, there was a span of 9 bases. The CDR3 here is CASSQGGAFF. CDR3 sequence (DNA): TGTGCCAGCAGCCAGGGTGGAGCTTTCTTT.

V gene TRBV30 combines with J gene TRBJ2-6; D not resolved. The germline CDR1 and CDR2 sequences are GTSNPN and SVGIG (reference sequence). V lost 1 base, J lost 3 bases, and 10 bases lay in between. The CDR3 has 15 amino acids. The CDR3 sequence: CAWSDFVGGANVLTF. The DNA of the CDR3 is TGTGCCTGGAGTGATTTTGTCGGTGGGGCCAACGTCCTGACTTTC.

The chain combines TRBV5-1 with TRBJ2-5; 7 nucleotides line up with TRBD1. The CDR3 sequence is 13 residues long. V trimming: 3 bases; J trimming: 5 bases; junction bases outside the gene matches: 4. Germline values: CDR1 SGHRS, CDR2 YFSETQ. The CDR3 loop is CASSYRGRETQYF. DNA for the CDR3: TGCGCCAGCAGCTACAGGGGTCGGGAGACCCAGTACTTC.

The V and J genes are TRBV19 and TRBJ1-5; weak D call: TRBD1 (5 bases). With 7 bases removed from V and 4 bases from J, the gap between germline ends came to 14 bases. In germline, CDR1 is LNHDA, CDR2 SQIVND (reference sequence). The CDR3 has 14 residues. In DNA, the CDR3 is TGTGCCAGTACGGGGGGGAAGCTTAATCAGCCCCAGCATTTT. Its translation is CASTGGKLNQPQHF.

This rearrangement joins TRBV6-1 to TRBJ1-5, with TRBD1 as a possible D gene (5 bases). V was pared by 3 bases and J by 4 bases, with 7 bases between. Germline-derived CDR1 and CDR2 are MNHNS and SASEGT. The CDR3 spans 13 residues. CDR3 amino acids: CASSEGRNQPQHF. The CDR3 DNA is TGTGCCAGCAGTGAGGGGCGTAATCAGCCCCAGCATTTT.

The chain employs TRBV19 and TRBJ1-5, with 8 nucleotides matching TRBD1. This CDR3 comprises 15 residues. Germline V gene lookup returns CDR1 LNHDA and CDR2 SQIVND (reference sequence). V trimming: 3 bases; J trimming: 5 bases; junction bases outside the gene matches: 6. CDR3 residues: CASSIGRGRDQPQHF. The CDR3 nucleotides are TGTGCCAGTAGTATCGGCAGGGGGCGAGATCAGCCCCAGCATTTT.

The rearrangement joins TRBV24-1 to TRBJ1-5; unclear D gene. The V end lost 10 bases, the J end lost 4 bases, and 13 bases lay between the germline ends. The CDR3 contains 13 residues. Germline assignment: CDR1 KGHDR and CDR2 SFDVKD. This CDR3 is CATAAGRNQPQHF. In DNA form, the CDR3 reads TGTGCCACGGCGGCGGGGAGGAATCAGCCCCAGCATTTT.

This chain links TRBV3-1 (or the pseudogene TRBV3-2) with TRBJ1-4; a weak D match, TRBD1 (6 bases). Trimming left V 6 bases short and J 7 bases short, with 21 bases between. This CDR3 spans 16 amino acids. Looked up from germline, CDR1 is LGHDT and CDR2 is YNNKEL (reference sequence). CDR3 bases: TGTGCCAGCAGGGGAAAAAAACAGGGCAAGGGTGAAAAACTGTTTTTT. It specifies CASRGKKQGKGEKLFF.

This chain uses TRBV3-1 (or the pseudogene TRBV3-2) with TRBJ2-1; no reliable D call. The V and J ends lost 0 bases and 5 bases respectively, with 11 bases between them. The V gene's germline CDR1 is LGHDT and CDR2 YNNKEL (reference sequence). The CDR3 covers 15 residues. The CDR3 coding sequence is TGTGCCAGCAGCCAAGATAGCCGGCCGAACAATGAGCAGTTCTTC. Translation gives CASSQDSRPNNEQFF.

The chain couples TRBV6-5 to TRBJ1-3, with D hard to call. Per germline, CDR1 MNHEY and CDR2 SVGAGI. This CDR3 contains 13 residues. Trimming removed 10 bases at V and 1 base at J, with 11 bases between. CDR3 in DNA: TGTGCCACCTCGTTTTATTCTGGAAACACCATATATTTT. Amino acid sequence: CATSFYSGNTIYF.

The chain carries TRBV19 and TRBJ2-1; 9 bases are a match to TRBD2. The CDR3 covers 14 residues. Trimming at V came to 5 bases and at J to 8 bases, leaving 7 bases not matched to a gene. Germline V gives CDR1 LNHDA, CDR2 SQIVND (reference sequence). The CDR3 DNA reads TGTGCCAGTAGTGCCTCTAGCGGGGCGCATGAGCAGTTCTTC. It is translated as CASSASSGAHEQFF.

This chain uses TRBV19 with TRBJ1-6, with TRBD1 matching over 7 bases. The germline gives CDR1 LNHDA, CDR2 SQIVND (reference sequence). The CDR3 totals 14 residues. The V gene end was trimmed by 5 bases and the J gene end by 6 bases; junction bases not matched to a gene: 4. The CDR3 DNA reads TGTGCCAGTAGTTCCCACAGGGGTAATTCACCCCTCCACTTT. As protein: CASSSHRGNSPLHF.

This clone showed up just a few times. The CDR3 is CSGRTSGDSDEQFF. CDR3 nucleotide sequence: TGCAGCGGAAGGACTAGCGGGGACTCTGATGAGCAGTTCTTC. V usage is TRBV29-1 and J usage is TRBJ2-1, with TRBD2 matching over 12 bases. The CDR3 is 14 residues long. From germline, CDR1 is SQVTM and CDR2 ANQGSEA. Trimming at V came to 7 bases and at J to 8 bases, leaving 9 bases not matched to a gene.

In its sample, this clone was seen once. The CDR3 here is CASSFGLYTDTQYF. The CDR3 DNA sequence: TGTGCCAGCAGCTTTGGGCTTTACACAGATACGCAGTATTTT. The chain has TRBV7-9 and TRBJ2-3; D not certain. The V and J ends lost 3 bases and 2 bases respectively, with 9 bases between them. Germline V gene data show CDR1 as SEHNR and CDR2 as FQNEAQ (reference sequence). The CDR3 loop spans 14 amino acids. Full variable domain (remainder filled in from reference TRBV7-9 and TRBJ2-3): DTGVSQNPRHKITKRGQNVTFRCDPISEHNRLYWYRQTLGQGPEFLTYFQNEAQLEKSRLLSDRFSAERPKGSFSTLEIQRTEQGDSAMYLCASSFGLYTDTQYFGPGTRLTVL.

The chain joins TRBV7-9 to TRBJ1-1, with a weak D call TRBD1 (6 bases). V lost 4 bases and J lost 0, with 15 bases in between. CDR1 and CDR2 from the germline V gene are SEHNR and FQNEAQ (reference sequence). This CDR3 is built from 16 residues. The CDR3 sequence: CASSWGPQGMNTEAFF. The DNA of the CDR3 is TGTGCCAGCAGCTGGGGACCTCAGGGGATGAACACTGAAGCTTTCTTT.

The gene calls are TRBV4-2 and TRBJ1-2; TRBD1 is a possible D gene (5 bases). Trimming removed 4 bases at V and 7 bases at J, with 19 bases between. The germline CDR1 and CDR2 sequences are LGHNA and YNFKEQ. The CDR3 length is 15 residues. In nucleotides, the CDR3 is TGTGCCAGCAGCCCTACCCTCCAGGGTAAGAGTGGCTACACCTTC. It yields the protein CASSPTLQGKSGYTF.

Only one count was recorded for this clone. This chain links TRBV19 with TRBJ2-4; D not certain. V lost 3 bases to trimming and J lost 0 bases, with 15 bases between them. The CDR3 loop spans 17 amino acids. Per germline, CDR1 LNHDA and CDR2 SQIVND (reference sequence). CDR3 DNA: TGTGCCAGTAGTATTTATGGCCGGAGTCAAGCCAAAAACATTCAGTACTTC. This codes for CASSIYGRSQAKNIQYF.